Following are 9 T cell receptor beta chains from one sample sequenced in a study of blood T cell repertoires in COVID-19. The table came from immunoSEQ multiplex PCR; TCRdb's copy has only in-frame clones and leaves some out. The data show about 210,000 clones, under 90% seen once. Sequenced input: PBMCs or T cells enriched from blood (not recorded which). The receptors here all came from a woman aged 50 to 60 with acute COVID-19.

The CDR3 coding sequence is TGTGCCAGCAGTTACGTGTTGAGCTCCTATAATTCACCCCTCCACTTT. Its translation: CASSYVLSSYNSPLHF. J is TRBJ1-6 and V is TRBV6-5; unclear D gene. Trimming stripped 2 bases from V and 0 bases from J, with 8 bases between. The length of the CDR3 is 16 residues. Germline V gene lookup returns CDR1 MNHEY and CDR2 SVGAGI.

A single count supports this clone. This chain connects TRBV18 to TRBJ2-2; 7 bases are shared with TRBD1. Trimming removed 4 bases from V and 6 bases from J; junction bases left unmatched: 5. The germline V gene encodes CDR1 KGHSH and CDR2 LQKENI. The CDR3 contains 14 residues. For the CDR3, the DNA is TGTGCCAGCTCACAGACAGGGAATCCCGGGGAGCTGTTTTTT. The encoded protein is CASSQTGNPGELFF.

The chain uses TRBV9 and TRBJ1-2; D is undetermined. Trimming cost V 5 bases and J 4 bases, with 6 bases left between them. Germline V gene sequence: CDR1 SGDLS, CDR2 YYNGEE. The CDR3 length is 11 residues. CDR3 coding DNA: TGTGCCAGCAGGGGAGGCTATGGCTACACCTTC. Translation: CASRGGYGYTF.

The rearrangement links TRBV5-1 to TRBJ2-3; tentative D call: TRBD2 (5 bases). The CDR3 runs 14 residues. Trimming removed 4 bases at V and 0 bases at J, with 9 bases between. The V gene's germline CDR1 is SGHRS and CDR2 YFSETQ. The DNA for the CDR3 is TGCGCCAGCAGCCAATCGGGGAGCACAGATACGCAGTATTTT. It translates to CASSQSGSTDTQYF.

J is TRBJ1-2 and V is TRBV19, with TRBD1 identical over 8 bases. Losses at the gene ends were 3 bases for V and 4 bases for J; bases not matched to a gene: 7. CDR1 and CDR2 (germline): LNHDA, SQIVND (reference sequence). The CDR3 length is 15 residues. CDR3 residues: CASSISAGGPYGYTF. The CDR3 DNA follows: TGTGCCAGTAGTATCTCGGCAGGGGGCCCCTATGGCTACACCTTC.

This sequence joins TRBV18 and TRBJ2-1, with 15 positions matching TRBD2. In germline, CDR1 is KGHSH, CDR2 LQKENI. The junction had 19 bases not matched to a gene; V was cut back by 6 bases and J by 7 bases. The CDR3 consists of 20 residues. Here the CDR3 reads CASSPPGLAGGPQGSNEQFF. The CDR3 DNA reads as TGTGCCAGCTCCCCCCCCGGACTAGCGGGAGGGCCGCAGGGTTCGAATGAGCAGTTCTTC.

The J gene is TRBJ1-3, the V gene TRBV5-6; 9 bases are a match to TRBD1. Germline lookup yields CDR1 SGHDT and CDR2 YYEEEE. The trim removed 4 bases at V and 1 base at J, leaving 0 bases unmatched. The CDR3 contains 14 residues. CDR3 sequence reads: CASSDRGSGNTIYF. The CDR3 region has the DNA TGTGCCAGCAGCGACAGGGGGTCTGGAAACACCATATATTTT.

V is TRBV5-8 and J is TRBJ1-2; no definite D call. Germline assignment: CDR1 SGHTS and CDR2 YDEGEE. This CDR3 region has 14 residues. Trimming stripped 0 bases from V and 2 bases from J, with 8 bases between. The CDR3 protein is CASSLVSPNYGYTF. The CDR3 coding sequence is TGTGCCAGCAGCTTGGTTAGTCCGAACTATGGCTACACCTTC.

The chain recombines TRBV5-1 with TRBJ1-4, with 7 bases aligning to TRBD1. Germline CDR1 reads SGHRS; CDR2 reads YFSETQ. The CDR3 contains 14 residues. The V segment lost 1 base and the J segment 8 bases; nucleotides outside the gene matches: 5. The CDR3 protein is CASSLQGEAEKLFF. As DNA, the CDR3 is TGCGCCAGCAGCTTGCAGGGGGAGGCAGAAAAACTGTTTTTT.